This passage covers 3 T cell receptor beta chains from one sample sequenced in a study of vaccination and CD4 T cells after COVID-19. The antigens of these receptors remain unknown. Sequence data for DNA of cultured CD4+ T cells were generated by the Oncomine TCR Beta short-read assay. TCRdb re-derived calls from the PCR reads in MiXCR, one entry per CDR3 protein. The data hold about 14,000 distinct CDR3 sequences, with approximately 30% observed a single time. The treatment was: approximately 11-day PBMC culture with coronavirus spike peptide pools or control peptides (ViraFEST assay). Sequenced sample: cultured CD4+ T cells from blood. The receptors originated from a human donor with COVID-19.

The chain couples TRBV5-4 to TRBJ2-1; the D is unclear. The CDR3 length is 13 residues. Germline CDR1 SGHNT, CDR2 YYREEE (reference sequence). V was pared by 0 bases and J by 6 bases, with 7 bases between. CDR3 coding DNA: TGTGCCAGCAGCTTGGCTCTAGGCAATGAGCAGTTCTTC. Amino acids: CASSLALGNEQFF.

The V gene is TRBV11-3, the J gene TRBJ2-1, with no clear D. Germline V gene data show CDR1 as SGHNT and CDR2 as YENEEA. The length of the CDR3 is 12 residues. Trimming removed 0 bases from V and 8 bases from J, with 5 bases in between. Here the CDR3 reads CASSLDRDEQFF. The CDR3 DNA reads as TGTGCCAGCAGCTTAGATAGGGATGAGCAGTTCTTC.

The J gene is TRBJ2-5, the V gene TRBV19; D unresolved. The CDR3 is made up of 13 amino acids. The V and J ends lost 2 bases and 1 base respectively, with 5 bases between them. The germline V gene encodes CDR1 LNHDA and CDR2 SQIVND (reference sequence). In DNA form, the CDR3 reads TGTGCCAGTAGTATATCAATCCAAGAGACCCAGTACTTC. This codes for CASSISIQETQYF.